The 16 T cell receptor beta chains below were found in one sample sequenced in a study of vaccination and CD4 T cells after COVID-19. Treatment denoted: approximately 9-day PBMC culture with coronavirus spike peptide pools or control peptides (ViraFEST assay). Cultured CD4+ T-cell DNA underwent Oncomine TCR Beta short-read sequencing. TCRdb reprocessed the PCR reads with MiXCR, giving one entry per CDR3 protein. The table includes about 8,800 distinct CDR3 sequences, approximately 57% detected once. Antigens of these TCRs are unknown. This sample comprised cultured CD4+ T cells from blood, obtained after SARS-CoV-2 vaccination. The source of these receptors is a human donor with COVID-19.

The V and J genes are TRBV19 and TRBJ1-1; 7 nucleotides line up with TRBD1. Germline V gene sequence: CDR1 LNHDA, CDR2 SQIVND (reference sequence). The CDR3 covers 14 residues. J was trimmed by 3 bases and V by 4 bases; bases with no gene match: 5. The CDR3 protein is CASSTSGGDTEAFF. The CDR3 DNA reads TGTGCCAGTAGTACGTCAGGGGGGGACACTGAAGCTTTCTTT.

This clonotype was found a few times. This chain uses TRBV28 with TRBJ1-5, with a tentative D call TRBD1 (6 bases). V was shortened by 6 bases and J by 1 base, with 10 bases between the two germline ends. Per the germline V gene, CDR1 is MDHEN and CDR2 is SYDVKM. CDR3 length: 14 amino acids. The CDR3 DNA is TGTGCCAGCAGAATCGGACAGAGCAATCAGCCCCAGCATTTT. Protein: CASRIGQSNQPQHF.

The chain recombines TRBV14 with TRBJ2-5; TRBD2 agrees at 11 bases. V dropped 4 bases and J dropped 5; count of bases not matched to a gene: 6. CDR3 length: 15 residues. The germline gives CDR1 SGHDN, CDR2 FVKESK. The CDR3, as DNA: TGTGCCAGCAGCCCAGGACTAGCGGGTGTGGAGACCCAGTACTTC. It encodes CASSPGLAGVETQYF.

This clonotype appeared once. The V call is TRBV2, the J call TRBJ2-5, with 8 positions matching TRBD2. CDR3 length equals 15 residues. Germline V gene sequence: CDR1 SNHLY, CDR2 FYNNEI. V lost 1 base, J lost 5 bases, and 6 bases stayed unmatched. The CDR3, as DNA: TGTGCCAGCAGTGAAGTCGGGGGGGTCGGGGAGACCCAGTACTTC. Protein: CASSEVGGVGETQYF. The full variable domain, in which reference TRBV2 and TRBJ2-5 provide the parts outside the CDR3, is EPEVTQTPSHQVTQMGQEVILRCVPISNHLYFYWYRQILGQKVEFLVSFYNNEISEKSEIFDDQFSVERPDGSNFTLKIRSTKLEDSAMYFCASSEVGGVGETQYFGPGTRLLVL.

The chain combines TRBV20-1 with TRBJ1-6, with D unresolved. The germline gives CDR1 DFQATT, CDR2 SNEGSKA (reference sequence). V was cut by 0 bases and J by 10 bases, with 7 bases left in between. This CDR3 region has 12 residues. The CDR3 is CSARDLRSPLHF. The CDR3 DNA follows: TGCAGTGCTAGAGATTTGCGCTCACCCCTCCACTTT.

The sample holds a few counts of this clonotype. The chain combines TRBV5-4 with TRBJ1-2, with 8 nucleotides matching TRBD1. The CDR3 loop spans 15 amino acids. Germline values: CDR1 SGHNT, CDR2 YYREEE (reference sequence). The J segment lost 0 bases and the V segment lost 3 bases, leaving 4 bases of the junction unmatched. This chain's CDR3 is CASSSRGPANYGYTF. Written as DNA, the CDR3 is TGTGCCAGCAGCTCCAGGGGGCCGGCTAACTATGGCTACACCTTC.

The V and J genes are TRBV20-1 and TRBJ1-2, with a weak D call TRBD1 (6 bases). The germline V gene encodes CDR1 DFQATT and CDR2 SNEGSKA (reference sequence). Between the trimmed V and J ends, which lost 0 bases and 2 bases, there was a span of 7 bases. This CDR3 comprises 13 residues. CDR3 sequence reads: CSAREDSNYGYTF. Written as DNA, the CDR3 is TGCAGTGCTAGAGAGGACAGCAACTATGGCTACACCTTC.

The chain recombines TRBV20-1 with TRBJ2-5, with D maybe TRBD2 (7 bases). Germline CDR1 and CDR2: DFQATT and SNEGSKA (reference sequence). Between the trimmed V and J ends, which lost 0 bases and 7 bases, there was a span of 18 bases. The CDR3 totals 15 residues. The CDR3 DNA reads TGCAGTGCTAGAGACGGGGGGCGATCCGAAGGGACCCAGTACTTC. This translates into CSARDGGRSEGTQYF.

The CDR3 nucleotides read TGCAGTGCTAGAGGAATAGGGATTGGTAATGGCTACACCTTC. It translates to CSARGIGIGNGYTF. The V gene is TRBV20-1, the J gene TRBJ1-2; no firm D call. Germline lookup yields CDR1 DFQATT and CDR2 SNEGSKA (reference sequence). This CDR3 is built from 14 residues. V lost 1 base and J lost 6, with 15 bases in between.

The V call is TRBV7-2, the J call TRBJ2-2, with D perhaps TRBD2 (7 bases). V was shortened by 3 bases and J by 2 bases, with 13 bases between the two germline ends. CDR1 and CDR2 from the germline V gene are SGHTA and FQGNSA. The CDR3 contains 16 residues. DNA for the CDR3: TGTGCCAGCAGCTTTCGCGGGGGCTATAACACCGGGGAGCTGTTTTTT. Its protein product is CASSFRGGYNTGELFF.

The chain joins TRBV12-3 or TRBV12-4 to TRBJ1-6, with D possibly being TRBD1 (5 bases). The V gene lost 7 bases and the J gene lost 3 bases, with 10 bases spanning the gap. This CDR3 region has 14 residues. The CDR3 region has the DNA TGTGCCAGCAAAGCGACAGTCTATAATTCACCCCTCCACTTT. This gives the protein CASKATVYNSPLHF.

V gene TRBV20-1 combines with J gene TRBJ1-2; D remains unclear. Germline loops: CDR1 DFQATT, CDR2 SNEGSKA (reference sequence). This CDR3 has 13 residues. The V and J ends lost 3 bases and 2 bases respectively, with 10 bases between them. The CDR3 sequence: CSASSSVNYGYTF. For the CDR3, the DNA is TGCAGTGCTAGCTCCAGTGTAAACTATGGCTACACCTTC.

V and J are TRBV19 and TRBJ1-5; perhaps TRBD1 as D (5 bases). Trimming stripped 5 bases from V and 2 bases from J, with 16 bases between. The V gene's germline CDR1 is LNHDA and CDR2 SQIVND (reference sequence). This CDR3 is 16 amino acids long. The CDR3 DNA follows: TGTGCCAGTAGTCCACCGGGACGGAGTCGCAATCAGCCCCAGCATTTT. It translates to CASSPPGRSRNQPQHF.

The J gene is TRBJ2-5, the V gene TRBV19, with D perhaps TRBD1 (7 bases). The V gene lost 5 bases and the J gene lost 4 bases, with 17 bases spanning the gap. Germline assignment: CDR1 LNHDA and CDR2 SQIVND (reference sequence). The CDR3 is 15 residues long. CDR3 DNA: TGTGCCAGTAGTGAGACAGGGAGGAGAATAGAGACCCAGTACTTC. Its protein is CASSETGRRIETQYF.

The V and J genes are TRBV19 and TRBJ1-2; no firm D call. The CDR3 loop spans 14 amino acids. Germline V gives CDR1 LNHDA, CDR2 SQIVND (reference sequence). V was cut by 9 bases and J by 3 bases, with 17 bases left in between. CDR3 sequence reads: CASSYQDRHYGYTF. The CDR3 region has the DNA TGTGCCAGCAGCTACCAGGACCGACACTATGGCTACACCTTC.

V gene TRBV20-1 combines with J gene TRBJ2-7; D might be TRBD2 (6 bases). With 3 bases removed from V and 2 bases from J, the gap between germline ends came to 8 bases. Germline assignment: CDR1 DFQATT and CDR2 SNEGSKA (reference sequence). The CDR3 consists of 12 residues. The CDR3 region is CSASGLPYEQYF. DNA of the CDR3: TGCAGTGCTAGTGGACTACCCTACGAGCAGTACTTC.